The 30 T cell receptor beta chains listed next were all sequenced from one sample in a study of cytomegalovirus exposure and HLA in healthy donors. The PCR contained 60 Vbeta and 13 Jbeta primers. Assay: immunoSEQ multiplex PCR; the TCRdb copy retains only in-frame clones and omits some. The sample records around 140,000 clones, approximately 74% being singletons. The sample was PBMCs. These TCRs come from a male donor in good health and CMV-seronegative.

The gene calls are TRBV7-2 and TRBJ1-1; tentative D call: TRBD1 (5 bases). This CDR3 is built from 17 residues. Germline CDR1 reads SGHTA; CDR2 reads FQGNSA. V lost 0 bases and J lost 1, with 15 bases in between. CDR3 loop: CASSLARMTEQNTEAFF. Written as DNA, the CDR3 is TGTGCCAGCAGCTTAGCACGTATGACAGAACAGAACACTGAAGCTTTCTTT.

The chain carries TRBV11-1 and TRBJ1-1; 9 bases align to TRBD1. CDR1 is SGHAT, CDR2 FQDESV, per germline (reference sequence). The J segment lost 1 base and the V segment lost 5 bases, leaving 5 bases of the junction unmatched. There are 15 residues in the CDR3. As DNA, the CDR3 is TGTGCCAGCAGCCGCGGGGGACAGGGGAACACTGAAGCTTTCTTT. This encodes CASSRGGQGNTEAFF.

V and J are TRBV30 and TRBJ1-1, with D hard to call. Germline values: CDR1 GTSNPN, CDR2 SVGIG (reference sequence). Trimming pared 5 bases from V and 0 bases from J, leaving 10 bases between. The CDR3 has 13 amino acids. CDR3 loop: CAWAGAMNTEAFF. CDR3 bases: TGTGCCTGGGCCGGAGCAATGAACACTGAAGCTTTCTTT.

The V gene is TRBV14, the J gene TRBJ1-1; D possibly corresponds to TRBD1 (5 bases). Trimming removed 4 bases at V and 6 bases at J, with 21 bases between. The CDR3 extends over 16 amino acids. Germline-derived CDR1 and CDR2 are SGHDN and FVKESK. The CDR3 is CASSRIGAGLGSEAFF. The CDR3 nucleotides read TGTGCCAGCAGCCGTATAGGCGCAGGGCTCGGGTCTGAAGCTTTCTTT.

In this sample, this clone turned up once. The gene calls are TRBV6-5 and TRBJ1-5; D gene ambiguous. The V end lost 6 bases, the J end lost 0 bases, and 9 bases lay between the germline ends. Germline CDR1 reads MNHEY; CDR2 reads SVGAGI. The CDR3 runs to 14 residues. The CDR3 bases are TGTGCCAGCAGCCGGGAGTATAGCAATCAGCCCCAGCATTTT. It encodes CASSREYSNQPQHF.

V gene TRBV18 combines with J gene TRBJ2-1, with TRBD2 matching over 11 bases. V shed 5 bases, J shed 4 bases, and the junction held 1 base outside the gene matches. The length of the CDR3 is 14 residues. The germline gives CDR1 KGHSH, CDR2 LQKENI. The CDR3 DNA is TGTGCCAGCTCAGGGACTAGCGGATACAATGAGCAGTTCTTC. Translated: CASSGTSGYNEQFF.

This clone was seen only a few times. Germline and junction disagree at one end, which may indicate a read error. V gene TRBV7-9 combines with J gene TRBJ2-5; 14 nucleotides line up with TRBD2. The CDR3 loop spans 19 amino acids. The germline CDR1 and CDR2 sequences are SEHNR and FQNEAQ (reference sequence). The CDR3 bases are TGTTCCAGCAGCTCTGGGACTAGCGGGAGTCTCATGGTGGAAGAGACCCAGTACTTC. Amino acid sequence: CSSSSGTSGSLMVEETQYF.

This clone appeared a few times. The chain joins TRBV27 to TRBJ2-4; D unclear. This CDR3 is 12 amino acids long. Trimming took 4 bases from V and 3 from J, leaving 4 bases between them. Germline assignment: CDR1 MNHEY and CDR2 SMNVEV (reference sequence). The CDR3 reads CASSSVKNIQYF. The CDR3 DNA is TGTGCCAGCAGTTCGGTCAAAAACATTCAGTACTTC.

This clone has only a few counts. The V call is TRBV4-3, the J call TRBJ1-1; no reliable D call. Germline values: CDR1 LGHNA, CDR2 YSLEER. V lost 0 bases and J 1 base, leaving 12 bases between the germline ends. The CDR3 is 16 amino acids. CDR3 coding DNA: TGCGCCAGCAGCCAAGAGGTGGAGCGGACGAACACTGAAGCTTTCTTT. Residues: CASSQEVERTNTEAFF.

The chain uses TRBV28 and TRBJ1-2, with D unclear. The CDR3 is made up of 12 amino acids. Trimming stripped 5 bases from V and 3 bases from J, with 7 bases between. Germline V gene lookup returns CDR1 MDHEN and CDR2 SYDVKM. The CDR3 protein is CASSTDHYGYTF. In nucleotides, the CDR3 is TGTGCCAGCAGTACAGATCACTATGGCTACACCTTC.

The DNA of the CDR3 is TGTGCCAGCAGTCCGGGGATCTACAATGAGCAGTTCTTC. This codes for CASSPGIYNEQFF. The chain has TRBV28 and TRBJ2-1; TRBD2 is a possible D gene (5 bases). V was shortened by 5 bases and J by 3 bases, with 8 bases between the two germline ends. The CDR3 totals 13 residues. From germline, CDR1 is MDHEN and CDR2 SYDVKM.

This clone was counted once. The same CDR3 also results from other DNA sequences found in this sample. The chain employs TRBV6-6 and TRBJ1-2; possible D gene TRBD1, 6 bases. This CDR3 spans 14 amino acids. The V end was cut by 5 bases, the J end by 1 base, with 11 bases between. Germline CDR1 reads MNHNY; CDR2 reads SVGAGI (reference sequence). In DNA form, the CDR3 reads TGTGCCAGCAGTCTGGACAGTGTTAACTATGGCTACACCTTC. Its translation is CASSLDSVNYGYTF.

V is TRBV7-2 and J is TRBJ1-2; D is ambiguous. CDR3 length: 14 amino acids. The V end lost 5 bases, the J end lost 0 bases, and 10 bases lay between the germline ends. The germline V gene encodes CDR1 SGHTA and CDR2 FQGNSA. The CDR3 here is CASSPDGTNYGYTF. The CDR3 DNA reads TGTGCCAGCAGCCCGGACGGGACTAACTATGGCTACACCTTC.

The chain uses TRBV6-5 and TRBJ1-3, with D tentatively TRBD1 (6 bases). V lost 6 bases and J 0 bases, leaving 12 bases between the germline ends. The germline gives CDR1 MNHEY, CDR2 SVGAGI. CDR3 size: 15 residues. Here the CDR3 reads CASRGAVNSGNTIYF. The CDR3 DNA sequence: TGTGCCAGCAGGGGGGCTGTTAACTCTGGAAACACCATATATTTT.

This chain uses TRBV5-1 with TRBJ2-4; D is perhaps TRBD2 (6 bases). Per the germline V gene, CDR1 is SGHRS and CDR2 is YFSETQ. The germline V and J ends were trimmed by 0 bases and 3 bases, with 13 bases remaining between them. This CDR3 is built from 16 residues. CDR3 sequence: CASSLGGGSGKNIQYF. The CDR3 nucleotides are TGCGCCAGCAGCTTGGGTGGGGGGAGTGGCAAAAACATTCAGTACTTC.

The chain has TRBV5-4 and TRBJ2-7; 8 positions match TRBD1. Germline CDR1 reads SGHNT; CDR2 reads YYREEE (reference sequence). This CDR3 region has 17 residues. Trimming removed 4 bases from V and 5 bases from J; junction bases left unmatched: 17. In DNA, the CDR3 is TGTGCCAGCAGCCTCCTCTCCTCGGACAGGGAGGCAGACGAGCAGTACTTC. This gives the protein CASSLLSSDREADEQYF.

V usage is TRBV28 and J usage is TRBJ1-5; 9 bases are shared with TRBD1. The V gene's germline CDR1 is MDHEN and CDR2 SYDVKM. V shed 2 bases, J shed 7 bases, and the junction held 9 bases outside the gene matches. CDR3 length: 16 amino acids. The CDR3 DNA reads as TGTGCCAGCAGTTTACGCCGGGACAGGGAGGGACAGCCCCAGCATTTT. It yields the protein CASSLRRDREGQPQHF.

The rearrangement uses TRBV6-1 and TRBJ1-1; a weak D match, TRBD1 (5 bases). Germline V CDR1 and CDR2: MNHNS, SASEGT. This CDR3 is built from 13 residues. The V gene lost 5 bases and the J gene lost 5 bases, with 12 bases spanning the gap. CDR3 residues: CASSRGGGTEAFF. Here the CDR3 DNA reads TGTGCCAGCAGTCGGGGGGGAGGGACTGAAGCTTTCTTT.

Here the CDR3 DNA reads TGCGCCAGCAGTCATCAAAACAGGGGGCCCAAACCGAACACTGAAGCTTTCTTT. Translated, it gives CASSHQNRGPKPNTEAFF. The chain employs TRBV23-1 and TRBJ1-1; 9 bases align to TRBD1. TRBV23-1 has ORF status, its function being uncertain. The CDR3 totals 18 residues. With V trimmed by 3 bases and J by 1 base, 12 bases remained unmatched.

J is TRBJ2-7 and V is TRBV30; 12 bases match TRBD2. CDR3 length: 14 residues. Germline loops: CDR1 GTSNPN, CDR2 SVGIG (reference sequence). J was trimmed by 5 bases and V by 4 bases; bases with no gene match: 6. CDR3 DNA sequence: TGTGCCTGGACTAGCGGGGGGGCCACTAACGAGCAGTACTTC. Translating it yields CAWTSGGATNEQYF.

This chain links TRBV7-3 with TRBJ2-2, with 7 bases matching TRBD1. V lost 3 bases, J lost 8 bases, and 6 bases stayed unmatched. This CDR3 comprises 14 residues. The germline V gene encodes CDR1 SGHTA and CDR2 FQGTGA. In DNA form, the CDR3 reads TGTGCCAGCAGCTTTACAGGGGCCGGGGGGGAGCTGTTTTTT. This gives the protein CASSFTGAGGELFF.

This clone came up a few times. The chain couples TRBV7-6 to TRBJ2-7; 7 nucleotides agree with TRBD1. V was clipped by 3 bases and J by 2 bases; unmatched bases: 19. The CDR3 runs 19 residues. Germline-derived CDR1 and CDR2 are SGHVS and FNYEAQ. The CDR3 nucleotides are TGTGCCAGCAGCTTCATCGCCCTAATGGGACAGTTTTTTACCTACGAGCAGTACTTC. Translation gives CASSFIALMGQFFTYEQYF.

This clone has just one count. This sequence joins TRBV15 and TRBJ2-7; D gene unclear. Germline CDR1 reads LNHNV; CDR2 reads YYDKDF (reference sequence). Deletions cut 1 base from V and 2 bases from J, with 9 bases between. CDR3 length equals 14 residues. The CDR3 here is CATSRGGSPYEQYF. The CDR3 DNA is TGTGCCACCAGCAGAGGTGGCTCTCCCTACGAGCAGTACTTC. The full variable domain, rest sourced from reference TRBV15 and TRBJ2-7, is DAMVIQNPRYQVTQFGKPVTLSCSQTLNHNVMYWYQQKSSQAPKLLFHYYDKDFNNEADTPDNFQSRRPNTSFCFLDIRSPGLGDTAMYLCATSRGGSPYEQYFGPGTRLTVT.

The rearrangement links TRBV5-5 to TRBJ2-7, with TRBD1 identical over 8 bases. Germline CDR1 reads SGHKS; CDR2 reads YYEKEE (reference sequence). CDR3 size: 15 residues. V lost 0 bases, J lost 2 bases, and 4 bases stayed unmatched. In DNA, the CDR3 is TGTGCCAGCAGCTTGGGGACAGGGATTCCCTACGAGCAGTACTTC. It encodes CASSLGTGIPYEQYF.

The V call is TRBV9, the J call TRBJ1-4; 7 bases are a match to TRBD1. The J segment lost 7 bases and the V segment lost 4 bases, leaving 4 bases of the junction unmatched. The CDR3 runs to 13 residues. CDR1 and CDR2 from the germline V gene are SGDLS and YYNGEE. This CDR3 is CASSLRTGEKLFF. DNA of the CDR3: TGTGCCAGCAGCCTGAGGACAGGTGAAAAACTGTTTTTT.

The genes are TRBV28 and TRBJ1-2, with D perhaps matching TRBD1 (6 bases). CDR3 length equals 16 residues. Germline V CDR1 and CDR2: MDHEN, SYDVKM. With 6 bases removed from V and 4 bases from J, the gap between germline ends came to 21 bases. The CDR3 here is CASRGVLGGDGYGYTF. The CDR3 coding sequence is TGTGCCAGCAGGGGGGTACTTGGGGGCGATGGCTATGGCTACACCTTC.

The J gene is TRBJ2-5, the V gene TRBV28; no clear D. Germline CDR1 MDHEN, CDR2 SYDVKM. The CDR3 runs 16 residues. V was cut by 11 bases and J by 2 bases, with 24 bases left in between. CDR3 loop: CAGQPTSEKQQETQYF. The CDR3 region has the DNA TGTGCCGGCCAGCCCACCAGCGAGAAACAACAAGAGACCCAGTACTTC.

This chain links TRBV7-2 with TRBJ1-1, with TRBD1 as a possible D gene (6 bases). Germline-derived CDR1 and CDR2 are SGHTA and FQGNSA. The V end was cut by 3 bases, the J end by 4 bases, with 12 bases between. The CDR3 length is 14 residues. Here the CDR3 reads CASSLNRVGTEAFF. The CDR3 nucleotides are TGTGCCAGCAGCTTGAACAGGGTTGGCACTGAAGCTTTCTTT.

The chain links TRBV6-6 to TRBJ1-1; weak D call: TRBD1 (5 bases). The V end was cut by 0 bases, the J end by 5 bases, with 13 bases between. CDR1 is MNHNY, CDR2 SVGAGI, per germline (reference sequence). The CDR3 spans 15 residues. This CDR3 is CASSYSTPRGTEAFF. CDR3 DNA: TGTGCCAGCAGTTACTCGACCCCTCGGGGGACTGAAGCTTTCTTT.

The chain joins TRBV6-4 to TRBJ1-1; a possible D gene is TRBD1 (6 bases). Between the trimmed V and J ends, which lost 5 bases and 1 base, there was a span of 8 bases. Germline CDR1 is MRHNA and CDR2 is SNTAGT. The CDR3 consists of 13 residues. CDR3: CASSSTGNTEAFF. The CDR3 DNA is TGTGCCAGCAGTTCGACAGGGAACACTGAAGCTTTCTTT.